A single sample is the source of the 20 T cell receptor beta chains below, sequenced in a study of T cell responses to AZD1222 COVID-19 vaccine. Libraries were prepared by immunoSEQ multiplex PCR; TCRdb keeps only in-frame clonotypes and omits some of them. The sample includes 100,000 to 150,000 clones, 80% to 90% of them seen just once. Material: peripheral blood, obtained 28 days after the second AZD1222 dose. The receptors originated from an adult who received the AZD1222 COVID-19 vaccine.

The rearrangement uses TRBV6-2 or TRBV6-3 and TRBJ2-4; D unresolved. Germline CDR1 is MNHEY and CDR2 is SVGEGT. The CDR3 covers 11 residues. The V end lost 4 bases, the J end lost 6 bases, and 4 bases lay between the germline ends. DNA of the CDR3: TGTGCCAGCAGTTCCATAAACATTCAGTACTTC. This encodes CASSSINIQYF.

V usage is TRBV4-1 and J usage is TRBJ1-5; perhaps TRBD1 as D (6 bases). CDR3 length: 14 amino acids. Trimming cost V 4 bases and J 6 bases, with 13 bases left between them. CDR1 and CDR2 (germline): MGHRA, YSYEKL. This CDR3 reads CASSPPGGGQPQHF. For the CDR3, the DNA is TGCGCCAGCAGCCCACCCGGGGGCGGTCAGCCCCAGCATTTT.

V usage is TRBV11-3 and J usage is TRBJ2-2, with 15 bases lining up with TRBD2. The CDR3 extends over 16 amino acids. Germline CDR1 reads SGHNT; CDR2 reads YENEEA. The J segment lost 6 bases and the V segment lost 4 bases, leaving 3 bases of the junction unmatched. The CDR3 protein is CASSSGLAGGAGELFF. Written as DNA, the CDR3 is TGTGCCAGCAGCTCCGGACTAGCGGGAGGGGCCGGGGAGCTGTTTTTT.

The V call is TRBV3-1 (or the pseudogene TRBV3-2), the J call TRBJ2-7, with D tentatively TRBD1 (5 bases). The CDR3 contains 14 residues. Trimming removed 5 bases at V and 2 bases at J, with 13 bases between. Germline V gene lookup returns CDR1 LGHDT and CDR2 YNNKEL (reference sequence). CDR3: CASSRQTATYEQYF. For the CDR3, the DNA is TGTGCCAGCAGCAGACAGACAGCCACCTACGAGCAGTACTTC.

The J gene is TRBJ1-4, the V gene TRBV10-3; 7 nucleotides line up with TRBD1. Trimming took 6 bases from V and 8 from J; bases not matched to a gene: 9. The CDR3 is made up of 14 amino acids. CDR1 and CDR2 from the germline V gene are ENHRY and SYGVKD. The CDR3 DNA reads TGTGCCATCAGCCAACAGGGGCGTGAAGAAAAACTGTTTTTT. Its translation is CAISQQGREEKLFF.

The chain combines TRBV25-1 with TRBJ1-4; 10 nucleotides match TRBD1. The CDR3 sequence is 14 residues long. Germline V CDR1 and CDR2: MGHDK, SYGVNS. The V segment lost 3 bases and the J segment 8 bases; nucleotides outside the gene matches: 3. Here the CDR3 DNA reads TGTGCCAGCAGTGAGACAGGGGGCAAGGAAAAACTGTTTTTT. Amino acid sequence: CASSETGGKEKLFF.

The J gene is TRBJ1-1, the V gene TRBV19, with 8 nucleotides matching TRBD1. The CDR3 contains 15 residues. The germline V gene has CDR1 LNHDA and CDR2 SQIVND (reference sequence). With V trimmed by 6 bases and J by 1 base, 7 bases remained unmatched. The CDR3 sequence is CASSRSDRGNTEAFF. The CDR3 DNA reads TGTGCCAGTAGCCGATCCGACAGGGGGAACACTGAAGCTTTCTTT.

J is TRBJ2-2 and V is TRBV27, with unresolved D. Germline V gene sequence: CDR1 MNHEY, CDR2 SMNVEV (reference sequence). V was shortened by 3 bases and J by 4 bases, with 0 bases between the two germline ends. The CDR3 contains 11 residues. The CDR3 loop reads CASSFTGELFF. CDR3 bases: TGTGCCAGCAGTTTCACCGGGGAGCTGTTTTTT.

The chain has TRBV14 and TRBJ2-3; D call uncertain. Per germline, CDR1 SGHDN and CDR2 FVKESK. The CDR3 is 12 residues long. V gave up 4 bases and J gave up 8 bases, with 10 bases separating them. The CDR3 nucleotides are TGTGCCAGCAGCCTATCGCAGGCTACGCAGTATTTT. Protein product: CASSLSQATQYF.

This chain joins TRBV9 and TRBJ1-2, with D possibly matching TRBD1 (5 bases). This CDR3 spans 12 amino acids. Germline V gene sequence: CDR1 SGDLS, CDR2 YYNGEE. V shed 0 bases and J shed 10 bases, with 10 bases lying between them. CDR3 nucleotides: TGTGCCAGCAGCGTAGCCAACGGACACTACACCTTC. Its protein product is CASSVANGHYTF.

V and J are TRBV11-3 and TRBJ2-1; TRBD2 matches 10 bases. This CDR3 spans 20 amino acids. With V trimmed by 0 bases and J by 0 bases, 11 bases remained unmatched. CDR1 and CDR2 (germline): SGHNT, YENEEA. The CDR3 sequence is CASSLDLWASGGSSYNEQFF. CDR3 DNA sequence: TGTGCCAGCAGCTTAGATCTTTGGGCTAGCGGGGGCAGCTCCTACAATGAGCAGTTCTTC.

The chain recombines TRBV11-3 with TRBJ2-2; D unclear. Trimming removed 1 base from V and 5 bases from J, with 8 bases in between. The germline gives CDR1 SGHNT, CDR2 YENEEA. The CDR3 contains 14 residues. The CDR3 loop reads CASSLVRATGELFF. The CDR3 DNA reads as TGTGCCAGCAGCTTAGTTCGGGCGACCGGGGAGCTGTTTTTT.

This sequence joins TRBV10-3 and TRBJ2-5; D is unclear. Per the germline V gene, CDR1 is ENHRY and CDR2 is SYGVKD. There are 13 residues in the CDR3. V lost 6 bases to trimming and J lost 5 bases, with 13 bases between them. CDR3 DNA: TGTGCCATCAGGGCGGACCTTGGGGAGACCCAGTACTTC. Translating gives CAIRADLGETQYF.

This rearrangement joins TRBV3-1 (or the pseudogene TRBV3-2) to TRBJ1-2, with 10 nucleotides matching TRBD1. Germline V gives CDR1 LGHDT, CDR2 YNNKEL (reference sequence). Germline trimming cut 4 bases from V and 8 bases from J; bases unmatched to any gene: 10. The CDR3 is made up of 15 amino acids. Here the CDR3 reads CASSLSGTGEGGYTF. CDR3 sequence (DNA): TGTGCCAGCAGCCTCTCCGGGACAGGGGAGGGCGGCTACACCTTC.

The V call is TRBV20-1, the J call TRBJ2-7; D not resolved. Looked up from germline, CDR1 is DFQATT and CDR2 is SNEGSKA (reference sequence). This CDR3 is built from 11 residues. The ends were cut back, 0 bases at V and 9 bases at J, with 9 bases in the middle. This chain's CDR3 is CSARDAELQYF. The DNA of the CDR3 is TGCAGTGCTAGAGATGCGGAGTTGCAGTACTTC.

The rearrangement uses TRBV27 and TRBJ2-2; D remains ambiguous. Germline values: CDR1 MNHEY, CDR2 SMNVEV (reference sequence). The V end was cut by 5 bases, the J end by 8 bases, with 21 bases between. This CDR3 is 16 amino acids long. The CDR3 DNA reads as TGTGCCAGCAGTCCCCAGACTCCGTCCGGTGGTGGGGAGCTGTTTTTT. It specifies CASSPQTPSGGGELFF.

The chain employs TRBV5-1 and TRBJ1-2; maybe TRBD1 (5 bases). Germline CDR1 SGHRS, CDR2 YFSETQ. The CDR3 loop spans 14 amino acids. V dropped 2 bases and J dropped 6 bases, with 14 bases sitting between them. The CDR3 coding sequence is TGCGCCAGCAGCTTTGGGGGAGCGGGGCATGGCTACACCTTC. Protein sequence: CASSFGGAGHGYTF.

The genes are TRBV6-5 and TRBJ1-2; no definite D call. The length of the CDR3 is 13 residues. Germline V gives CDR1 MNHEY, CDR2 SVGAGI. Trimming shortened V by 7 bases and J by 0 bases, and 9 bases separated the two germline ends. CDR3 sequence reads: CASTRQANYGYTF. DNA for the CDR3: TGTGCCAGCACGAGGCAGGCTAACTATGGCTACACCTTC.

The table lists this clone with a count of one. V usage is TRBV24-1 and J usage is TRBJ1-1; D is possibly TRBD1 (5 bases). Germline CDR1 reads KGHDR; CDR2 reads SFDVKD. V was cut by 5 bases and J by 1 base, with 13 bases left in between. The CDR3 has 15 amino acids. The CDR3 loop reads CATSAARGKNTEAFF. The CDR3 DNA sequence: TGTGCCACCAGTGCCGCGCGGGGGAAGAACACTGAAGCTTTCTTT.

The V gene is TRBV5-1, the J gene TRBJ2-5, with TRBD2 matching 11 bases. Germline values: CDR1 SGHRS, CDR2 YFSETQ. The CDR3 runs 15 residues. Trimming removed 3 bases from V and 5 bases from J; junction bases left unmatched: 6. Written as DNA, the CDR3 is TGCGCCAGCAGCTCCCTGACTAGCGGGACGGAGACCCAGTACTTC. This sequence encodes CASSSLTSGTETQYF.